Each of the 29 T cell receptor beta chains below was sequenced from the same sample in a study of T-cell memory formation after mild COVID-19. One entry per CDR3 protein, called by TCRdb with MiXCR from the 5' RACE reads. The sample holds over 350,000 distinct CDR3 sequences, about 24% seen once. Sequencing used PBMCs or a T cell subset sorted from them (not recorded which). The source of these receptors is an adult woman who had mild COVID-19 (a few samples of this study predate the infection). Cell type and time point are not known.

The CDR3 DNA follows: TGCGCCATCCCTTGGGTCTCTGGGGCCAACGTCCTGACTTTC. It translates to CAIPWVSGANVLTF. The chain links TRBV10-1 to TRBJ2-6; D is unresolved. Trimming took off 10 bases at V and 0 bases at J, with 10 bases between the two ends. Germline values: CDR1 WNHNN, CDR2 SYGVQD (reference sequence). The CDR3 sequence is 14 residues long.

The CDR3 loop reads CASSFSLSSYNEQFF. In DNA, the CDR3 is TGTGCCAGCAGCTTTTCTCTTAGCTCCTACAATGAGCAGTTCTTC. The rearrangement links TRBV7-3 to TRBJ2-1, with D hard to call. The germline CDR1 and CDR2 sequences are SGHTA and FQGTGA. The CDR3 contains 15 residues. The V end lost 3 bases, the J end lost 0 bases, and 9 bases lay between the germline ends.

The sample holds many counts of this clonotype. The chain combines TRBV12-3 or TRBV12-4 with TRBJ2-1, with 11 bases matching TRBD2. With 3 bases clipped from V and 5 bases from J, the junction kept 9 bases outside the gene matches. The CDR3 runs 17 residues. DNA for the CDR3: TGTGCCAGCAGTTTTCCCACGAGACTAGCGGGAAACAATGAGCAGTTCTTC. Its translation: CASSFPTRLAGNNEQFF.

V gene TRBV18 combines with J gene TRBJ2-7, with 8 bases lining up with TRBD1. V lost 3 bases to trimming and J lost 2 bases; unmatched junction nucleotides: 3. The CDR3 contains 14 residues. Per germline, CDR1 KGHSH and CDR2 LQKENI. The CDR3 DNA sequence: TGTGCCAGCTCACCGACAGGGGTTCCCTACGAGCAGTACTTC. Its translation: CASSPTGVPYEQYF.

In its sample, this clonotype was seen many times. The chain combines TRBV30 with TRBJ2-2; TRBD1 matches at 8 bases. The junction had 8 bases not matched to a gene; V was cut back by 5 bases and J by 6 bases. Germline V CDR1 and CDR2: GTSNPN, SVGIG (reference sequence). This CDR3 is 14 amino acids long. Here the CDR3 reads CAWQQGGLAGELFF. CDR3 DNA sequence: TGTGCCTGGCAACAGGGGGGATTAGCCGGGGAGCTGTTTTTT.

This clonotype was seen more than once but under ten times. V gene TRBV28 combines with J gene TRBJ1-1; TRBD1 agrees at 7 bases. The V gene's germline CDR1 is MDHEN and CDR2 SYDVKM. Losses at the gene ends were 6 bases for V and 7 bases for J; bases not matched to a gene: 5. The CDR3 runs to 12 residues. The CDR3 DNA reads TGTGCCAGCAGCCTTCACAGGGGTGAAGCTTTCTTT. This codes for CASSLHRGEAFF.

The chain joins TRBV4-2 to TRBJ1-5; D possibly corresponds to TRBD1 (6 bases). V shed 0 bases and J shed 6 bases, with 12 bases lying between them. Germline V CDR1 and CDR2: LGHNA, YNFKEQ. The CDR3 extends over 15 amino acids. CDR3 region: CASSQDGQGIQPQHF. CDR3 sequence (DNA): TGTGCCAGCAGCCAAGATGGGCAGGGGATTCAGCCCCAGCATTTT.

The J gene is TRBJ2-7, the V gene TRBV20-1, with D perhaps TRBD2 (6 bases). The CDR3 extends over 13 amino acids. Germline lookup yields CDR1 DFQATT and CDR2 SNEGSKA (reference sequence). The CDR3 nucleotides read TGCAGCGGGAGAGGCGGGGTTGGGTACGAGCAGTACTTC. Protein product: CSGRGGVGYEQYF.

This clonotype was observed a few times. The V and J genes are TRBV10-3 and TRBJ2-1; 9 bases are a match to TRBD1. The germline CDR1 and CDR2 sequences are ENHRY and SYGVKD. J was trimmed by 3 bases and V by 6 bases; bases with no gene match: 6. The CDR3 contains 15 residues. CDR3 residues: CAISKMGQGYNEQFF. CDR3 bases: TGTGCCATCAGCAAAATGGGACAGGGCTACAATGAGCAGTTCTTC.

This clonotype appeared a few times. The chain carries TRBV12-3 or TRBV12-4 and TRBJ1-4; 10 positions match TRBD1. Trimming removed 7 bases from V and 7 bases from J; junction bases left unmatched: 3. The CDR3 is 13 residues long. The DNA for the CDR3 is TGTGCCAGCACCCGGGACAGGGGTGAAAAACTGTTTTTT. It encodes CASTRDRGEKLFF.

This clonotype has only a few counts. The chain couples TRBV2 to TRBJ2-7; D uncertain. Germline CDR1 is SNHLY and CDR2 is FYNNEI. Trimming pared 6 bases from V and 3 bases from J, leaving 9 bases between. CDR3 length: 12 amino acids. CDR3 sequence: CASRMTVYEQYF. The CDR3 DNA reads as TGTGCCAGCAGGATGACGGTCTACGAGCAGTACTTC.

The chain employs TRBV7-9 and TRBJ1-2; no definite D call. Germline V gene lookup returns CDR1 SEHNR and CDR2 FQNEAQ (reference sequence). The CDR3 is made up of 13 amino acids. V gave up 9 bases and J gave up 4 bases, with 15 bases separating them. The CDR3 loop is CASALGSGYGYTF. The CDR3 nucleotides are TGTGCCAGTGCCCTCGGAAGCGGCTATGGCTACACCTTC.

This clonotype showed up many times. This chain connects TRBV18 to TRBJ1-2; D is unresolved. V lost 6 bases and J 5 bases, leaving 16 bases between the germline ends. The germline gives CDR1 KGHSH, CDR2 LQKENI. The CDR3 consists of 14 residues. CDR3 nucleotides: TGTGCCAGCTCCCGTGAGGGCGGAGGGTATGGCTACACCTTC. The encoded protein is CASSREGGGYGYTF.

The CDR3 DNA follows: TGCGCCAGCACCCTGTTTCGGGGCCGTGATTCACCCCTCCACTTT. This codes for CASTLFRGRDSPLHF. This chain uses TRBV5-1 with TRBJ1-6, with a possible D match to TRBD1 (5 bases). This CDR3 is built from 15 residues. Between the trimmed V and J ends, which lost 6 bases and 8 bases, there was a span of 18 bases. Germline V gene data show CDR1 as SGHRS and CDR2 as YFSETQ.

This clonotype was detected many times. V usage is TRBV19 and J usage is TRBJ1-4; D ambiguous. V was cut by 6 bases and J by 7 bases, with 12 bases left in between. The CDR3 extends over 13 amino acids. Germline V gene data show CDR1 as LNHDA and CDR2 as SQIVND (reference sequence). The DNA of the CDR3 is TGTGCCAGTAGCTCCACCCGGGGTGAAAAACTGTTTTTT. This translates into CASSSTRGEKLFF.

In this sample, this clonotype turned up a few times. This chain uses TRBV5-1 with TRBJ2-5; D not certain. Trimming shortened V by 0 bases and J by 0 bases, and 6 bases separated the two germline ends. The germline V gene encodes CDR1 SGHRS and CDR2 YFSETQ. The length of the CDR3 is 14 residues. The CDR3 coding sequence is TGCGCCAGCAGCTTGGGATCGTACCAAGAGACCCAGTACTTC. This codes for CASSLGSYQETQYF. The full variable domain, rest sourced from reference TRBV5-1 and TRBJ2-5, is KAGVTQTPRYLIKTRGQQVTLSCSPISGHRSVSWYQQTPGQGLQFLFEYFSETQRNKGNFPGRFSGRQFSNSRSEMNVSTLELGDSALYLCASSLGSYQETQYFGPGTRLLVL.

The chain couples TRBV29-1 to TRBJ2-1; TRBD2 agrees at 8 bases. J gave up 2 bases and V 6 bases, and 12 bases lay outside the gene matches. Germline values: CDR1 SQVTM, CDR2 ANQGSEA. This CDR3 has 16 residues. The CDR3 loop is CSVAAVAGKAYNEQFF. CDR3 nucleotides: TGCAGCGTCGCCGCTGTAGCGGGAAAGGCCTACAATGAGCAGTTCTTC.

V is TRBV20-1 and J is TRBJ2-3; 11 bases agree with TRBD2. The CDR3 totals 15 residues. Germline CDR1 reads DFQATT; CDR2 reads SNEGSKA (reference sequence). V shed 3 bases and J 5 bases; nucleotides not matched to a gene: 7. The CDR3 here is CSARGSGRAGDTQYF. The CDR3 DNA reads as TGCAGTGCTAGGGGTAGCGGGAGGGCCGGAGATACGCAGTATTTT.

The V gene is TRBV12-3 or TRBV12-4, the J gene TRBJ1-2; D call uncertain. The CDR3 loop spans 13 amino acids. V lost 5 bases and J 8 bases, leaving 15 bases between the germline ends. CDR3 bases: TGTGCCAGCAGTCCTAACCCGCCCGGGGGCTACACCTTC. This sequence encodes CASSPNPPGGYTF.

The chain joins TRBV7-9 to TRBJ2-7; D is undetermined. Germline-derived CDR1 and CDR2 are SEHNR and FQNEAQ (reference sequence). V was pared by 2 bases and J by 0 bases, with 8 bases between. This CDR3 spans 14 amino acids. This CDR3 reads CASSLLRVSYEQYF. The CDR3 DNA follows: TGTGCCAGCAGCTTACTTAGGGTCTCCTACGAGCAGTACTTC.

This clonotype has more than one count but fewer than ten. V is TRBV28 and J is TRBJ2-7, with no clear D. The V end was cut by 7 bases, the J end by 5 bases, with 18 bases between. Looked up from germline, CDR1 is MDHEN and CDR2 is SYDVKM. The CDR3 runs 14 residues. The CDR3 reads CASTPGWVQHEQYF. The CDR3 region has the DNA TGTGCCAGCACCCCTGGGTGGGTCCAGCACGAGCAGTACTTC.

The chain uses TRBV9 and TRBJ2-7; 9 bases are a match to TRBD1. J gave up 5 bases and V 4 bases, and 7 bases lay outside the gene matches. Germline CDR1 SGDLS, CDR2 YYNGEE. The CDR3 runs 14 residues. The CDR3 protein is CASSTGQGSNEQYF. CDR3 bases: TGTGCCAGCAGCACCGGACAGGGGTCCAACGAGCAGTACTTC.

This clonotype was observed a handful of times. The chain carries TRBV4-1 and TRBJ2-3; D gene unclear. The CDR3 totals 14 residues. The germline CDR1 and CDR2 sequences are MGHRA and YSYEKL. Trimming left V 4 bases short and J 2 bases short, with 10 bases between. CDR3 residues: CASSLVTLTDTQYF. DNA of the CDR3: TGCGCCAGCAGCCTCGTTACTCTCACAGATACGCAGTATTTT.

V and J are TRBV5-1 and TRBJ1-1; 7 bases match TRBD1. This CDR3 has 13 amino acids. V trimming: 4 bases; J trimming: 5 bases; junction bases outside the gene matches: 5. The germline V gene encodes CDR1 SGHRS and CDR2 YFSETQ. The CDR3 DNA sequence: TGCGCCAGCAGCGAGGTACAGGGGACTGAAGCTTTCTTT. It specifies CASSEVQGTEAFF.

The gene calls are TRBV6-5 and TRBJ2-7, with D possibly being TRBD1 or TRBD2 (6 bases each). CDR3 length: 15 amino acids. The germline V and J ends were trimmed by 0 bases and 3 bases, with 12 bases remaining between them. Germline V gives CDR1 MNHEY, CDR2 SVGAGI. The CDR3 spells CASSYSGGEGYEQYF. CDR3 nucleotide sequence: TGTGCCAGCAGTTACTCCGGGGGCGAAGGCTACGAGCAGTACTTC.

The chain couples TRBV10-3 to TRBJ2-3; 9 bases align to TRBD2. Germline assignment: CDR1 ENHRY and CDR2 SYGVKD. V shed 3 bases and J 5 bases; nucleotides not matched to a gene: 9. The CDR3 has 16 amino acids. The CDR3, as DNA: TGTGCCATCAGTGAAGACAGAGCGGGGGGAGGAGATACGCAGTATTTT. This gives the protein CAISEDRAGGGDTQYF.

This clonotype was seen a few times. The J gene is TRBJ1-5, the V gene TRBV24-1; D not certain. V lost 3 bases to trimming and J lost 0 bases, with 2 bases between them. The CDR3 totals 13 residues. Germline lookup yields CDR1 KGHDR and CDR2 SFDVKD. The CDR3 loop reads CATSDVSNQPQHF. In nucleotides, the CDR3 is TGTGCCACCAGTGATGTTAGCAATCAGCCCCAGCATTTT.

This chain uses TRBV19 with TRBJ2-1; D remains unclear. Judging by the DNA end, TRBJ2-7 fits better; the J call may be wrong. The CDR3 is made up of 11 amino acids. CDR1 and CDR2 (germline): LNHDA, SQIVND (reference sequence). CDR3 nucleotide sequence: TGTGCCAGTAGCTTCTACAATGAGCAGTACTTC. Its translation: CASSFYNEQYF.

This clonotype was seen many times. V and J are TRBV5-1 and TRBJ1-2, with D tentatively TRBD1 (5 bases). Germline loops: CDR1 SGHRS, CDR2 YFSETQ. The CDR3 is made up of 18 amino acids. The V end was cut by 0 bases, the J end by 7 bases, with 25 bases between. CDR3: CASSLAGSVPARQTGYTF. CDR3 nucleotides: TGCGCCAGCAGCTTGGCAGGGTCAGTCCCCGCGCGGCAGACTGGCTACACCTTC.